What follows are 9 T cell receptor beta chains derived from one specimen sequenced in a study of blood T cell repertoires in COVID-19. Profiled with immunoSEQ multiplex PCR; TCRdb holds only in-frame clones, not every one. The sample consists of around 90,000 clones, roughly four fifths of them appearing once. Material for sequencing was peripheral blood. Receptor source: a human donor in a cohort sampled during active COVID-19.

The V call is TRBV11-2, the J call TRBJ2-2; D unclear. Germline V gene lookup returns CDR1 SGHAT and CDR2 FQNNGV. The CDR3 consists of 13 residues. Trimming shortened V by 5 bases and J by 5 bases, and 9 bases separated the two germline ends. CDR3 loop: CASSPNPTGELFF. The CDR3 DNA is TGTGCCAGCAGCCCTAATCCGACCGGGGAGCTGTTTTTT.

The V call is TRBV18, the J call TRBJ1-6, with 9 bases fitting TRBD1. With 3 bases clipped from V and 8 bases from J, the junction kept 2 bases outside the gene matches. The CDR3 sequence is 14 residues long. Looked up from germline, CDR1 is KGHSH and CDR2 is LQKENI. The CDR3 spells CASSPRDRDSPLHF. CDR3 sequence (DNA): TGTGCCAGCTCACCCCGGGACAGGGATTCACCCCTCCACTTT.

This clone has only one observation. V and J are TRBV30 and TRBJ1-2, with TRBD1 matching 8 bases. From germline, CDR1 is GTSNPN and CDR2 SVGIG (reference sequence). This CDR3 is built from 14 residues. The junction had 6 bases not matched to a gene; V was cut back by 1 base and J by 5 bases. CDR3 in amino acids: CAWSGGQGWYGYTF. The DNA for the CDR3 is TGTGCCTGGAGTGGTGGACAGGGTTGGTATGGCTACACCTTC. Full variable domain (outside the CDR3, taken from reference TRBV30 and TRBJ1-2): SQTIHQWPATLVQPVGSPLSLECTVEGTSNPNLYWYRQAAGRGLQLLFYSVGIGQISSEVPQNLSASRPQDRQFILSSKKLLLSDSGFYLCAWSGGQGWYGYTFGSGTRLTVV.

The V call is TRBV11-2, the J call TRBJ2-3, with 7 bases identical to TRBD2. After removal of 5 bases from V and 9 bases from J, the junction contained 11 bases not matched to a gene. Germline V CDR1 and CDR2: SGHAT, FQNNGV. The CDR3 length is 14 residues. CDR3 amino acids: CASSPTSVGDTQYF. As DNA, the CDR3 is TGTGCCAGCAGCCCAACTAGCGTCGGGGACACGCAGTATTTT.

The chain is built from TRBV6-6 and TRBJ1-6; 10 positions agree with TRBD1. After removal of 5 bases from V and 6 bases from J, the junction contained 7 bases not matched to a gene. The germline gives CDR1 MNHNY, CDR2 SVGAGI (reference sequence). There are 16 residues in the CDR3. CDR3 nucleotide sequence: TGTGCCAGCAGTAAAGGACAGGGGGTTTTTAATTCACCCCTCCACTTT. It is translated as CASSKGQGVFNSPLHF.

This clone has just a few counts. The chain carries TRBV7-2 and TRBJ1-2; possibly TRBD1 for D (5 bases). The CDR3 has 14 amino acids. Germline V CDR1 and CDR2: SGHTA, FQGNSA. V lost 1 base and J 4 bases, leaving 10 bases between the germline ends. As DNA, the CDR3 is TGTGCCAGCAGCTTAGTTGGCACAGGCTATGGCTACACCTTC. Translating gives CASSLVGTGYGYTF.

The chain has TRBV20-1 and TRBJ2-7; weak D call: TRBD1 (5 bases). The V gene lost 3 bases and the J gene lost 11 bases, with 14 bases spanning the gap. CDR3 length: 11 amino acids. CDR1 DFQATT and CDR2 SNEGSKA come from the germline V gene (reference sequence). The CDR3 sequence is CSASFQGREYF. As DNA, the CDR3 is TGCAGTGCTAGTTTCCAGGGCAGAGAGTACTTC.

This clone was detected once. The chain links TRBV9 to TRBJ1-1, with unresolved D. The CDR3 has 15 amino acids. Trimming shortened V by 5 bases and J by 1 base, and 15 bases separated the two germline ends. Germline loops: CDR1 SGDLS, CDR2 YYNGEE. The CDR3: CASRLTPPRNTEAFF. The CDR3 DNA follows: TGTGCCAGCAGACTTACACCCCCTAGGAACACTGAAGCTTTCTTT.

The DNA for the CDR3 is TGTGCCGCCTCAGGGGGAAGGAGGATGAACACTGAAGCTTTCTTT. It codes for CAASGGRRMNTEAFF. This chain links TRBV6-5 with TRBJ1-1; TRBD1 agrees at 7 bases. The germline V gene has CDR1 MNHEY and CDR2 SVGAGI. Unmatched junction bases numbered 12, after V lost 11 bases and J lost 0 bases. This CDR3 region has 15 residues.